Described below is a single TCR beta chain sequence and its context. This entry is derived from a study of blood T cell repertoires in COVID-19. Study as a whole: Material from acute and convalescent COVID-19 was sourced from the United States, Italy and Spain. The cDNA or gDNA used as material had been derived from T cells, B-cell-depleted T cells, or PBMCs.

Original data processing: Counts of nucleated cells, estimated from reference gene primer amplification, were obtained. TCRdb keeps only in-frame clones here, not all; method: immunoSEQ multiplex PCR. V and J calls and clone size come straight from that table; D and trimming were deduced from the DNA. Here the sample spans 150,000 to 200,000 clones, approximately 95% being singletons. The CDR3 covers 14 residues. V was shortened by 10 bases and J by 4 bases, with 20 bases between the two germline ends. Germline values: CDR1 ENHRY, CDR2 SYGVKD. The receptor was derived from a woman aged 60-70 years with COVID-19, enrolled during active disease. The rearrangement uses TRBV10-3 and TRBJ2-7, with D possibly matching TRBD2 (6 bases). The specimen sequenced was peripheral blood. The chain's CDR3 is CATRGGGNNYEQYF. In DNA, the CDR3 is TGTGCCACCCGAGGTGGGGGGAATAATTACGAGCAGTACTTC.